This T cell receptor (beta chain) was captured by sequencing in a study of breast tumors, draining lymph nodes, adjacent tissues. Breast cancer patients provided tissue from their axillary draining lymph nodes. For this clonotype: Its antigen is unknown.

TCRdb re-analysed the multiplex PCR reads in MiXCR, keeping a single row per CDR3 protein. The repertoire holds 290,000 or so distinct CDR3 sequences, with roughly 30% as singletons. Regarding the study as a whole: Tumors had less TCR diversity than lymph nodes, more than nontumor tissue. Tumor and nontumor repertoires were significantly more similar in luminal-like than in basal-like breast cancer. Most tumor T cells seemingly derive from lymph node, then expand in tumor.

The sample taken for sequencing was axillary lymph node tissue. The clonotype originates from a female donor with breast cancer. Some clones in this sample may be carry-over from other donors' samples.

CDR3 sequence reads: CASSRPTGVGSPLHF. DNA for the CDR3: TGTGCCAGCAGCCGCCCGACAGGGGTCGGGTCACCCCTCCACTTT. V gene TRBV12-3 or TRBV12-4 combines with J gene TRBJ1-6; 8 bases match TRBD1. J lost 10 bases, V lost 6 bases, and 11 bases had no gene match. This CDR3 is built from 15 residues.